Following are 18 T cell receptor beta chains from one sample sequenced in a study of blood T cell repertoires in COVID-19. This table comes from immunoSEQ multiplex PCR, and its TCRdb copy is limited to in-frame clones, with some not included. The data contain approximately 210,000 clones, roughly 91% of them singletons. The material sequenced was PBMCs or T cells enriched from blood (not recorded which). The receptors were sampled from a man aged 25 to 45 in a cohort exposed to, infected with or recovered from COVID-19 (not recorded which).

This chain uses TRBV18 with TRBJ2-4; D unclear. The V end was cut by 2 bases, the J end by 0 bases, with 11 bases between. This CDR3 has 16 amino acids. The germline V gene has CDR1 KGHSH and CDR2 LQKENI. CDR3 sequence (DNA): TGTGCCAGCTCACCAGTCGGCGGAGTAGCCAAAAACATTCAGTACTTC. It codes for CASSPVGGVAKNIQYF.

The chain combines TRBV4-2 with TRBJ2-7, with 7 bases identical to TRBD1. The CDR3 contains 15 residues. V was clipped by 3 bases and J by 4 bases; unmatched bases: 9. Germline V CDR1 and CDR2: LGHNA, YNFKEQ. The CDR3, as DNA: TGTGCCAGCAGCCAGGGGATCGGGACAGCTTACGAGCAGTACTTC. Translation gives CASSQGIGTAYEQYF.

V is TRBV6-4 and J is TRBJ2-1; 8 positions match TRBD1. Trimming cost V 0 bases and J 4 bases; bases outside gene matches: 2. The CDR3 extends over 15 amino acids. The germline CDR1 and CDR2 sequences are MRHNA and SNTAGT. The CDR3 here is CASSDSRGPYNEQFF. CDR3 coding DNA: TGTGCCAGCAGTGACTCCAGGGGGCCATACAATGAGCAGTTCTTC.

This clone appeared a few times. This chain's CDR3 is CASSPRDSPRAFF. The DNA for the CDR3 is TGTGCCAGCAGCCCAAGGGACAGCCCACGAGCTTTCTTT. The rearrangement joins TRBV7-9 to TRBJ1-1; 7 bases are shared with TRBD1. CDR1 and CDR2 (germline): SEHNR, FQNEAQ (reference sequence). Losses at the gene ends were 5 bases for V and 10 bases for J; bases not matched to a gene: 10. The CDR3 is 13 residues long.

This clone showed up just once. The V call is TRBV20-1, the J call TRBJ2-7; 9 nucleotides match TRBD2. Germline assignment: CDR1 DFQATT and CDR2 SNEGSKA (reference sequence). The CDR3 runs 16 residues. V was clipped by 3 bases and J by 7 bases; unmatched bases: 16. CDR3 coding DNA: TGCAGTGCTAGTGAGCGGGGCGGGAGGGGCTTTAGGGAGCAGTACTTC. It specifies CSASERGGRGFREQYF.

The chain has TRBV3-1 (or the pseudogene TRBV3-2) and TRBJ1-6; D remains unclear. The CDR3 has 15 amino acids. The germline gives CDR1 LGHDT, CDR2 YNNKEL (reference sequence). With 1 base removed from V and 5 bases from J, the gap between germline ends came to 9 bases. CDR3 nucleotide sequence: TGTGCCAGCAGCCAAGCCTCACCTAATAATTCACCCCTCCACTTT. This encodes CASSQASPNNSPLHF.

The chain combines TRBV6-2 or TRBV6-3 with TRBJ2-7; 8 bases align to TRBD1. The CDR3 is 16 residues long. The ends lost 0 bases at V and 0 bases at J; junction bases unmatched: 4. The germline CDR1 and CDR2 sequences are MNHEY and SVGEGT. The CDR3 DNA follows: TGTGCCAGCAGTTACTCCCGACAGGGGAACTCCTACGAGCAGTACTTC. It encodes CASSYSRQGNSYEQYF.

The chain recombines TRBV2 with TRBJ2-2; possible D gene TRBD1, 5 bases. CDR1 is SNHLY and CDR2 is FYNNEI in the germline V gene. This CDR3 comprises 15 residues. V dropped 8 bases and J dropped 8 bases, with 21 bases sitting between them. The chain's CDR3 is CASDSNTGPRGELFF. The CDR3 nucleotides read TGTGCCAGCGACAGTAACACGGGCCCTAGGGGGGAGCTGTTTTTT.

J is TRBJ1-2 and V is TRBV28; D gene ambiguous. In germline, CDR1 is MDHEN, CDR2 SYDVKM. This CDR3 has 13 amino acids. V lost 2 bases to trimming and J lost 7 bases, with 11 bases between them. The CDR3, as DNA: TGTGCCAGCAGTTTACAGCAGGCCCGTGGCTACACCTTC. This encodes CASSLQQARGYTF.

V is TRBV12-3 or TRBV12-4 and J is TRBJ1-2, with D uncertain. Trimming took 2 bases from V and 6 from J, leaving 10 bases between them. The CDR3 sequence is 13 residues long. The CDR3 nucleotides are TGTGCCAGCAGTTTAACAATGTTCAATGGCTACACCTTC. This translates into CASSLTMFNGYTF.

This rearrangement joins TRBV24-1 to TRBJ2-3; perhaps TRBD1 as D (6 bases). There are 15 residues in the CDR3. Trimming shortened V by 3 bases and J by 4 bases, and 13 bases separated the two germline ends. CDR1 and CDR2 from the germline V gene are KGHDR and SFDVKD. CDR3 sequence: CATSDNGGAADTQYF. CDR3 bases: TGTGCCACCAGTGATAATGGGGGCGCGGCAGATACGCAGTATTTT.

This rearrangement joins TRBV6-1 to TRBJ1-6; 7 bases fit TRBD1. From germline, CDR1 is MNHNS and CDR2 SASEGT. The length of the CDR3 is 17 residues. The junction had 14 bases not matched to a gene; V was cut back by 3 bases and J by 9 bases. The CDR3 here is CASSDPYGGQTASPLHF. The DNA for the CDR3 is TGTGCCAGCAGTGACCCGTATGGGGGACAGACTGCTTCACCCCTCCACTTT.

The CDR3 DNA sequence: TGTGCCAGCTCACCGCCTGGGGTAGCGGGCCCGTTGTACCAAGAGACCCAGTACTTC. Protein: CASSPPGVAGPLYQETQYF. The chain links TRBV18 to TRBJ2-5, with TRBD2 identical over 7 bases. V shed 3 bases and J 0 bases; nucleotides not matched to a gene: 16. Germline V gene data show CDR1 as KGHSH and CDR2 as LQKENI. This CDR3 has 19 residues.

The J gene is TRBJ2-3, the V gene TRBV27; 10 bases map to TRBD2. This CDR3 region has 16 residues. The V segment lost 5 bases and the J segment 2 bases; nucleotides outside the gene matches: 7. Germline CDR1 reads MNHEY; CDR2 reads SMNVEV (reference sequence). CDR3 amino acids: CASSPTSGILTDTQYF. CDR3 sequence (DNA): TGTGCCAGCAGTCCAACTAGCGGGATTCTCACAGATACGCAGTATTTT.

The chain joins TRBV28 to TRBJ1-1, with D perhaps TRBD1 (6 bases). The germline V gene has CDR1 MDHEN and CDR2 SYDVKM. Between the trimmed V and J ends, which lost 6 bases and 1 base, there was a span of 12 bases. The CDR3 runs to 14 residues. The CDR3, as DNA: TGTGCCAGCAGCCCCCAGGGGCCGAACACTGAAGCTTTCTTT. Translated: CASSPQGPNTEAFF.

The V and J genes are TRBV3-1 (or the pseudogene TRBV3-2) and TRBJ2-7; D is uncertain. V shed 0 bases and J shed 1 base, with 13 bases lying between them. This CDR3 is 16 amino acids long. Germline V CDR1 and CDR2: LGHDT, YNNKEL (reference sequence). The CDR3 loop is CASSQEWPGSSYEQYF. Here the CDR3 DNA reads TGTGCCAGCAGCCAAGAGTGGCCAGGTTCTTCCTACGAGCAGTACTTC.

V usage is TRBV9 and J usage is TRBJ1-1; D is possibly TRBD1 (6 bases). CDR3 length: 12 residues. Per the germline V gene, CDR1 is SGDLS and CDR2 is YYNGEE. With 3 bases removed from V and 8 bases from J, the gap between germline ends came to 11 bases. CDR3 bases: TGTGCCAGCAGCGCTTCCGGGACAGAAGCTTTCTTT. This encodes CASSASGTEAFF.

The V call is TRBV24-1, the J call TRBJ2-7; 8 nucleotides agree with TRBD1. CDR1 and CDR2 (germline): KGHDR, SFDVKD. The CDR3 extends over 16 amino acids. V lost 4 bases to trimming and J lost 6 bases; unmatched junction nucleotides: 13. The CDR3 DNA reads TGTGCCACCAGTGAAGGGACAGGCATTAAGTCGGGCGAGCAGTACTTC. This sequence encodes CATSEGTGIKSGEQYF.